This T cell receptor (beta chain) was profiled in a study of T cell repertoires in ileal Crohn's disease. Findings and limits, study-wide: Active smokers at surgery had more clonal expansions than non-smokers. All patients with clonality above 26.8% had endoscopic recurrence.

TCRdb's copy holds only in-frame clones and misses some; the assay was immunoSEQ multiplex PCR. Among roughly 5,700 clones, 78% were seen once, and the ten largest hold about a third. V was trimmed by 2 bases and J by 7 bases, leaving 15 bases between them. CDR1 is MNHEY and CDR2 is SVGAGI in the germline V gene. The CDR3 is made up of 16 amino acids. Regarding time point: neoterminal ileum biopsy at postoperative endoscopy, about 6 months after surgery. Adults with ileal or ileocolonic Crohn's disease and an indication for resection were eligible. About this clone itself: What it binds is not known.

Sequencing was done on a sample of ileal tissue. This sequence was found in an adult with Crohn's disease. V and J are TRBV6-5 and TRBJ1-6; no reliable D call. The DNA of the CDR3 is TGTGCCAGCAGTTACGGGGTGGGAACAGTGAATTCACCCCTCCACTTT. Translation: CASSYGVGTVNSPLHF.